This TCR beta chain was obtained from a study of shared clonotypes between healthy human individuals. V gave up 5 bases and J gave up 4 bases, with 19 bases separating them. CDR1 SGHRS and CDR2 YFSETQ come from the germline V gene. The CDR3 has 15 residues. Only in-frame clones appear in the TCRdb table, and some are missing; sequencing was by immunoSEQ multiplex PCR. The sample includes 550,000 to 750,000 clones, around 95% of them seen just once. CD45RO-negative, CCR7-selected cells formed the naive CD8 fraction, which excluded terminally differentiated effector memory CD45RA+ cells. This TCR came from a woman between 25 and 40 years old in good health. The sequencing sample was made of naive CD8+ T cells sorted from blood. This chain joins TRBV5-1 and TRBJ2-7, with a weak D call TRBD2 (6 bases). The CDR3 protein is CASRQGRLVEYEQYF. In DNA, the CDR3 is TGCGCCAGCAGACAAGGTCGACTAGTTGAGTACGAGCAGTACTTC.